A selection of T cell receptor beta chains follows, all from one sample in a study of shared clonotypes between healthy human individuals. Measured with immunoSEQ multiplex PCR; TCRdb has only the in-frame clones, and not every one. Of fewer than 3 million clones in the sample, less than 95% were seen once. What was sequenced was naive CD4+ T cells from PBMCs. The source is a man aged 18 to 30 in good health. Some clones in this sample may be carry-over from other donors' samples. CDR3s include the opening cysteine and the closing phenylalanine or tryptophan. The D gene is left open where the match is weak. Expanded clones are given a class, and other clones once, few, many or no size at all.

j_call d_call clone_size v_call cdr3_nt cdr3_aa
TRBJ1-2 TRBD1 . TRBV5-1 TGCGCCAGCAGCTACGGACAGGGTTTTGGCTATGGCTACACCTTC CASSYGQGFGYGYTF
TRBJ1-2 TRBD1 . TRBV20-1 TGCAGTCAGGGGGAAACGGGTGGCTACACCTTC CSQGETGGYTF
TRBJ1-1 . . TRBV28 TGTGCCAGCAGTTTAAGGCAGAGGAACACTGAAGCTTTCTTT CASSLRQRNTEAFF
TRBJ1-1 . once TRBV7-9 TGTGCCAGCAGCTCGGATCGTCGGGGAAACACTGAAGCTTTCTTT CASSSDRRGNTEAFF
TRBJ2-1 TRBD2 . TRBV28 TGTGCCAGCCCTCCCCCCCCTAGCGGGAGAAGACTCGATGAGCAGTTCTTC CASPPPPSGRRLDEQFF
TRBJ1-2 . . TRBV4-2 TGTGCCAGCAGCCAAGATCGCTCGGACCTCAAGGGCTATGGCTACACCTTC CASSQDRSDLKGYGYTF
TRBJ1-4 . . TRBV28 TGTGCCAGCAGTTTATCAGCTATCGGGGGGGAAAAACTGTTTTTT CASSLSAIGGEKLFF
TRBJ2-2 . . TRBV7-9 TGTGCCAGCAGCTTCCCGGGACTGAGAGGGGATGTGAACACCGGGGAGCTGTTTTTT CASSFPGLRGDVNTGELFF
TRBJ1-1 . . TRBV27 TGTGCCAGCAGTCCCCTCGTTACGAACACTGAAGCTTTCTTT CASSPLVTNTEAFF
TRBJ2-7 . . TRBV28 TGTGCCAGCGGGACTGTGAGCTCCTACGAGCAGTACTTC CASGTVSSYEQYF
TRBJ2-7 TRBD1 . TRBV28 TGTGCCAGCAGTAGTTCCGGGACAGAAAGGTACGAGCAGTACTTC CASSSSGTERYEQYF
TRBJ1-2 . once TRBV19 TGTGCCAGTATGAGGCACAGGGCGACGGGTAACTATGGCTACACCTTC CASMRHRATGNYGYTF
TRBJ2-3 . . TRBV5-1 TGCGCCAGCAGCAGACCGGGGCCCGATACGCAGTATTTT CASSRPGPDTQYF
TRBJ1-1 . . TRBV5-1 TGCGCCAGCAGCTTCTCGGGGAACACTGAAGCTTTCTTT CASSFSGNTEAFF
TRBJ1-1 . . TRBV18 TGTGCCAGCTCACCTCCTAGGGCCTCGAACACTGAAGCTTTCTTT CASSPPRASNTEAFF
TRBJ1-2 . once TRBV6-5 TGTGCCAGCAGTTACTCGACGGGCGACTATGGCTACACCTTC CASSYSTGDYGYTF
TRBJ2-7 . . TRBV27 TGTGCCAGCAGTAGCTATAGAGGGACCTCCTACGAGCAGTACTTC CASSSYRGTSYEQYF
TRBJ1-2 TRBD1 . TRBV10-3 TGTGCCATCGGGACAGGGTCTATGGGCTACACCTTC CAIGTGSMGYTF
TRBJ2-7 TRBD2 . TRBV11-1 TGTGCCAGCAGCCACGGACTAGCGGGATACTACGAGCAGTACTTC CASSHGLAGYYEQYF
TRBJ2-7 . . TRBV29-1 TGCAGCGTTGGGGGGGAGACCTACGAGCAGTACTTC CSVGGETYEQYF
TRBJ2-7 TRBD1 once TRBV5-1 TGCGCCAGCAGCTTCAATAGGGGGCCCTACGAGCAGTACTTC CASSFNRGPYEQYF
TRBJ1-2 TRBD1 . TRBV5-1 TGCGCCAGCAGCCTGGGACAGGGAAATGGCTACACCTTC CASSLGQGNGYTF
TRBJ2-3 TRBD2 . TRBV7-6 TGTGCCAGCAGCTTAGCGACTAGCGGGAGCACAGATACGCAGTATTTT CASSLATSGSTDTQYF
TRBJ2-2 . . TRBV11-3 TGTGCCAGCAGCTTTATGGGACCGTCAACCCCCGGGGAGCTGTTTTTT CASSFMGPSTPGELFF
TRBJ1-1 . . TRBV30 TGTGCCTGGAGTCGGTCACTCCCGAACACTGAAGCTTTCTTT CAWSRSLPNTEAFF
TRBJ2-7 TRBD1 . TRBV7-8 TGTGCCAGCAGCTTGGCCGGGACAGGGACCTACGAGCAGTACTTC CASSLAGTGTYEQYF
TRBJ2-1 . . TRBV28 TGTGCCAGCAGTAAACTAGGAAGTGAGCAGTTCTTC CASSKLGSEQFF
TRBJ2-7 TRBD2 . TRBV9 TGTGCCAGCAGCGCGCTAGGCCGAACTAGCGTCGTCGAGCAGTACTTC CASSALGRTSVVEQYF
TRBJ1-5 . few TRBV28 TGTGCCAGCAGGACCAATCAGCCCCAGCATTTT CASRTNQPQHF
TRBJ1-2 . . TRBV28 TGTGCCAGCAGTTTAATAGCCGGGGTCCCCTATGGCTACACCTTC CASSLIAGVPYGYTF
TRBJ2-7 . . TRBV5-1 TGCGCCAGCAGCCTGGGGGTCGGAATCTCCTACGAGCAGTACTTC CASSLGVGISYEQYF
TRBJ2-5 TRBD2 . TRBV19 TGTGCCAGTAGTCTCAGACTAGCGGGAGAAGAGACCCAGTACTTC CASSLRLAGEETQYF
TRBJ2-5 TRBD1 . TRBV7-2 TGTGCCAGCAGCTTATCAGGGGGACCCCAAGAGACCCAGTACTTC CASSLSGGPQETQYF
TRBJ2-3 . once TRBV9 TGTGCCAGCAGCGTAGTTGGACTCCTTCTGGATACGCAGTATTTT CASSVVGLLLDTQYF